The clone carrying this T cell receptor beta chain was found once. The method was immunoSEQ multiplex PCR; TCRdb's version includes in-frame clones alone and lacks a portion of them. The sample holds some 150,000 clones, approximately 80% seen once. This entry is derived from a study of blood T cell repertoires in COVID-19. Per the germline V gene, CDR1 is KGHDR and CDR2 is SFDVKD. The CDR3 has 15 residues. Trimming cost V 7 bases and J 2 bases; bases outside gene matches: 2. The sequenced material came from peripheral blood. V gene TRBV24-1 combines with J gene TRBJ2-2, with 11 bases aligning to TRBD2. The receptor comes from a woman in her 50s with acute or convalescent COVID-19. The CDR3 DNA is TGTGCCACCAGAGGACTAGCGGGCAACACCGGGGAGCTGTTTTTT. This sequence encodes CATRGLAGNTGELFF.